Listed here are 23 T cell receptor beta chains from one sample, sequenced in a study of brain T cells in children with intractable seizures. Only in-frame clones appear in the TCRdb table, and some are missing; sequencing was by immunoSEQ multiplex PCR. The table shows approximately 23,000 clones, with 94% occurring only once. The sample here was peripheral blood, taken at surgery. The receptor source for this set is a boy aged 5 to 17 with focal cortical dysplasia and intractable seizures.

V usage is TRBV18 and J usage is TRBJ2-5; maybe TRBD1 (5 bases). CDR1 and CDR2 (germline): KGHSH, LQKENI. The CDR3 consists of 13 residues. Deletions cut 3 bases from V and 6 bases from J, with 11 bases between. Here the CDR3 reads CASSPRQLKTQYF. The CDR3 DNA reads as TGTGCCAGCTCACCTCGACAGTTAAAGACCCAGTACTTC.

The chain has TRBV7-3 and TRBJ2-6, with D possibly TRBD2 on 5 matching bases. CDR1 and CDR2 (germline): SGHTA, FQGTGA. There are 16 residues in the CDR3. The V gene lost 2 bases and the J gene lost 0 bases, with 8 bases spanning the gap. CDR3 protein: CASSLGLTSGANVLTF. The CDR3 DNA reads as TGTGCCAGCAGCTTAGGACTTACCTCTGGGGCCAACGTCCTGACTTTC.

CDR3: CASSRLEARRTDTQYF. CDR3 DNA: TGCGCCAGCAGCCGACTAGAGGCTAGGAGGACAGATACGCAGTATTTT. V usage is TRBV4-1 and J usage is TRBJ2-3; perhaps TRBD2 as D (6 bases). The CDR3 spans 16 residues. Trimming removed 4 bases at V and 3 bases at J, with 17 bases between. Germline V CDR1 and CDR2: MGHRA, YSYEKL.

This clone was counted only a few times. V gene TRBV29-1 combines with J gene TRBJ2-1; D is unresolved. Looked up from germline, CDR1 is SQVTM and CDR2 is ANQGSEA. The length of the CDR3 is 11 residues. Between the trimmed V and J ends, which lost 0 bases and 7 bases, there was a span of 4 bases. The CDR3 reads CSVEEGNEQFF. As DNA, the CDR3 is TGCAGCGTTGAAGAGGGGAATGAGCAGTTCTTC.

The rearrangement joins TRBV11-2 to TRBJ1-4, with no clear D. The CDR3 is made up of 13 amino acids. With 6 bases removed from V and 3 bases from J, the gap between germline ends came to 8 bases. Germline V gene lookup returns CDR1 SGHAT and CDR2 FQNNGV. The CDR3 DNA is TGTGCCAGCAGTGGTACAGCTAATGAAAAACTGTTTTTT. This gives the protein CASSGTANEKLFF.

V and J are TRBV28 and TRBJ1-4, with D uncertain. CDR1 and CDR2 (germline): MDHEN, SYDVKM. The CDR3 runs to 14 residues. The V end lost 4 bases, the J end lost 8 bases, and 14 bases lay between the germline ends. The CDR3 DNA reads TGTGCCAGCAGTTCCTCGGACGGTTTCGAAAAACTGTTTTTT. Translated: CASSSSDGFEKLFF.

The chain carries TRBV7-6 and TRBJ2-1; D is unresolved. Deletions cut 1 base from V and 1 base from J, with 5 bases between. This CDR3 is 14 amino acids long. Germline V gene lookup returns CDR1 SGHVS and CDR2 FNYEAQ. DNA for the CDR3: TGTGCCAGCAGCTTAGGGGGATCCTACAATGAGCAGTTCTTC. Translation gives CASSLGGSYNEQFF.

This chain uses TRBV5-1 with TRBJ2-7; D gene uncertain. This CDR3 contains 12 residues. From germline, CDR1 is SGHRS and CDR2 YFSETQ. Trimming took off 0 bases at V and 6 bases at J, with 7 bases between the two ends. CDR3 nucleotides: TGCGCCAGCAGCTTGGGTGGGGTCGAGCAGTACTTC. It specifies CASSLGGVEQYF.

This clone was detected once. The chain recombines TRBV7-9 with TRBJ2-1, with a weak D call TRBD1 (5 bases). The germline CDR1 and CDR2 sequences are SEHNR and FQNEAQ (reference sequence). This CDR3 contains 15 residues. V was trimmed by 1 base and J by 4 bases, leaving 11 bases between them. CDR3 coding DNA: TGTGCCAGCAGCTTAGGGACAAATAATTACAATGAGCAGTTCTTC. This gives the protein CASSLGTNNYNEQFF.

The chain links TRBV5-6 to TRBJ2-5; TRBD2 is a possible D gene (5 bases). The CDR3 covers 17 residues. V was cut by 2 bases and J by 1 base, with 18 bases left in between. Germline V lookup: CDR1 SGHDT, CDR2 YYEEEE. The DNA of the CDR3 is TGTGCCAGCAGCTTTGGAAGGTCGGTACTAGTCCAAGAGACCCAGTACTTC. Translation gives CASSFGRSVLVQETQYF.

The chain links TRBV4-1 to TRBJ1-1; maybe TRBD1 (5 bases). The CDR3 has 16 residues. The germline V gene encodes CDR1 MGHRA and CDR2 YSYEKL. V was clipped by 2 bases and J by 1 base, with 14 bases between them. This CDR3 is CASSQPRGGANTEAFF. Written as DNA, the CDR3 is TGCGCCAGCAGCCAACCTAGGGGCGGGGCGAACACTGAAGCTTTCTTT.

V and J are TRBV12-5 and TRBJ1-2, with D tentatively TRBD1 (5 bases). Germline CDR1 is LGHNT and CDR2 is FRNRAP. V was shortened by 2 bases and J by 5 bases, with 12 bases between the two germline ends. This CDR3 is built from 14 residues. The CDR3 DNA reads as TGTGCTAGTGGTTTGACCCGGGACGGGTATGGCTACACCTTC. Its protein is CASGLTRDGYGYTF. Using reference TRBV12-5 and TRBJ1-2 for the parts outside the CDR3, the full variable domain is DARVTQTPRHKVTEMGQEVTMRCQPILGHNTVFWYRQTMMQGLELLAYFRNRAPLDDSGMPKDRFSAEMPDATLATLKIQPSEPRDSAVYFCASGLTRDGYGYTFGSGTRLTVV.

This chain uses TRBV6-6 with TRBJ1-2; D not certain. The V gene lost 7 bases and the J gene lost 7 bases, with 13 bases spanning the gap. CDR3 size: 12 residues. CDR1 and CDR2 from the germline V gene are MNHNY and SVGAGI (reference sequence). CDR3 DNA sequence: TGTGCCAGCACTCAGGCCGGAGGTGGCTACACCTTC. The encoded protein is CASTQAGGGYTF.

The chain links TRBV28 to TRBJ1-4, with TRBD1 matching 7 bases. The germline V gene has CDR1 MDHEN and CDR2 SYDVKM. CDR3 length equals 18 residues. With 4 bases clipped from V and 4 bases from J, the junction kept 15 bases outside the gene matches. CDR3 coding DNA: TGTGCCAGCAGTTCAATCATCAGGGGGAGGGGGGTTAATGAAAAACTGTTTTTT. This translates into CASSSIIRGRGVNEKLFF.

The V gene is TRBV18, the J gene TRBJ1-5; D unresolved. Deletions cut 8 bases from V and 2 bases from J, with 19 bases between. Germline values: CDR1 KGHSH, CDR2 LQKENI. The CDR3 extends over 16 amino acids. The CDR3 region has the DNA TGTGCCAGCCCCTTCTCCGTTCAGTATTGCAATCAGCCCCAGCATTTT. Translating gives CASPFSVQYCNQPQHF.

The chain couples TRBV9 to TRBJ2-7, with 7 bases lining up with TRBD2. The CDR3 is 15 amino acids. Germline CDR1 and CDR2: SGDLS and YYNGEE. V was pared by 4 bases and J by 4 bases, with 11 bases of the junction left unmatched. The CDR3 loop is CASSLGTSANYEQYF. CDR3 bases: TGTGCCAGCAGCCTAGGAACTAGCGCGAATTACGAGCAGTACTTC.

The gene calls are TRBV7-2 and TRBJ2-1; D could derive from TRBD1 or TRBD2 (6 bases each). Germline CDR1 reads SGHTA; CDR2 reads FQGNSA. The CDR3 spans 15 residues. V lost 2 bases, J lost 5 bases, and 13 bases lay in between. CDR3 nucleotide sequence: TGTGCCAGCAGCTTAATCAGGGGAGGTAACAATGAGCAGTTCTTC. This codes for CASSLIRGGNNEQFF. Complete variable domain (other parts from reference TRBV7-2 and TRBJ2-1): GAGVSQSPSNKVTEKGKDVELRCDPISGHTALYWYRQSLGQGLEFLIYFQGNSAPDKSGLPSDRFSAERTGGSVSTLTIQRTQQEDSAVYLCASSLIRGGNNEQFFGPGTRLTVL.

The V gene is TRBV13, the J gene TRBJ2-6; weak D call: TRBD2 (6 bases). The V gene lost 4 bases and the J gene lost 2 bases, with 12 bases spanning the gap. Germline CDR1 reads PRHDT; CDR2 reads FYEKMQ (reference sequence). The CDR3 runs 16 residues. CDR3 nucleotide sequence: TGTGCCAGCAGCTCCTGGGGGGTAGCTGGGGCCAACGTCCTGACTTTC. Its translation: CASSSWGVAGANVLTF.

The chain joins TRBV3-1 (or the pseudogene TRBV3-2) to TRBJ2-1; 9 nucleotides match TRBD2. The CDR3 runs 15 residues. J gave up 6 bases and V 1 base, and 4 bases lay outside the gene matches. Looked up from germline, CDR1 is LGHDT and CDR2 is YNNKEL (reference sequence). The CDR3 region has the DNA TGTGCCAGCAGCCAAGGTTGGCGGGGGGGCAATGAGCAGTTCTTC. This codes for CASSQGWRGGNEQFF.

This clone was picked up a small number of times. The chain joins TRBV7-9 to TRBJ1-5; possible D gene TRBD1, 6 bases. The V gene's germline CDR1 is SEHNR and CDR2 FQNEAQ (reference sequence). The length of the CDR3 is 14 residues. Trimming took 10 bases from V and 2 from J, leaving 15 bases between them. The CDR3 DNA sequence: TGTGCCACGGGGGGGGCGAACGGCAATCAGCCCCAGCATTTT. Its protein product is CATGGANGNQPQHF. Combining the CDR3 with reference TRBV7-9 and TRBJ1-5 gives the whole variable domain DTGVSQNPRHKITKRGQNVTFRCDPISEHNRLYWYRQTLGQGPEFLTYFQNEAQLEKSRLLSDRFSAERPKGSFSTLEIQRTEQGDSAMYLCATGGANGNQPQHFGDGTRLSIL.

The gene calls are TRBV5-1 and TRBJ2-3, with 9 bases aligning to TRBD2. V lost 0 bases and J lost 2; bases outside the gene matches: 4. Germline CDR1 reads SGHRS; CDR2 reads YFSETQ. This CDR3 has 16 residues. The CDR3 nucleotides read TGCGCCAGCAGCTTGGAAGGCGGGGGGGCCACAGATACGCAGTATTTT. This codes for CASSLEGGGATDTQYF.

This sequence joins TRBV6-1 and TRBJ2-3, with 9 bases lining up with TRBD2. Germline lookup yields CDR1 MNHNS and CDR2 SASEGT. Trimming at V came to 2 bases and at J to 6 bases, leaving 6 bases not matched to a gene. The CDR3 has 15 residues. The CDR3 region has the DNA TGTGCCAGCAGTGAACTAGCGGGGACCCACGATACGCAGTATTTT. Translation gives CASSELAGTHDTQYF.

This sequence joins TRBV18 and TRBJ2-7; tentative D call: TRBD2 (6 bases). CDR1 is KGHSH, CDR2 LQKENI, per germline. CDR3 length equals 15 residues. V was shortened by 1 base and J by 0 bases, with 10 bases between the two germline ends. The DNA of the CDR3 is TGTGCCAGCTCACCACAGGGCGGGAACTCCTACGAGCAGTACGTC. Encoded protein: CASSPQGGNSYEQYV.